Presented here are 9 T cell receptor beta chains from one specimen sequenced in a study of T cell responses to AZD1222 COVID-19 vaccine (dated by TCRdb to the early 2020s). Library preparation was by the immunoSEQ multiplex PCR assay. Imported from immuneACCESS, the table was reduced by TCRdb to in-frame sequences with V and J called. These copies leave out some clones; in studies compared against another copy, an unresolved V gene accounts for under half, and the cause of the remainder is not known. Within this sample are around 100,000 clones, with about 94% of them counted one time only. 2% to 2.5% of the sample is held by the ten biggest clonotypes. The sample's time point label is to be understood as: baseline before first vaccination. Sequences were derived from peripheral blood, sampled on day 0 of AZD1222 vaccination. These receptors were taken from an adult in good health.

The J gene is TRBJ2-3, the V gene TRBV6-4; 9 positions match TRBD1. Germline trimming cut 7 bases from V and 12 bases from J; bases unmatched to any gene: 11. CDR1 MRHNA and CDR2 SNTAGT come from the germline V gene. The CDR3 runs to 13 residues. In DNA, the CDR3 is TGTGCCAGCACCGCCCAGGGGACAGGGAAACAGTATTTT. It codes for CASTAQGTGKQYF.

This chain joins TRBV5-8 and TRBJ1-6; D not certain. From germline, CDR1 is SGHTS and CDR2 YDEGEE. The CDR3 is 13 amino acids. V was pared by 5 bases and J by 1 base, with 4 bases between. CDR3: CASRGSYNSPLHF. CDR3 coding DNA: TGTGCCAGCAGGGGATCCTATAATTCACCCCTCCACTTT.

CDR3 bases: TGTGCCAGCAGCTTATCCGGACTAGCGGGGGGGCACAATGAGCAGTTCTTC. Translation gives CASSLSGLAGGHNEQFF. The chain combines TRBV7-3 with TRBJ2-1; 15 bases align to TRBD2. In germline, CDR1 is SGHTA, CDR2 FQGTGA. Germline trimming cut 2 bases from V and 5 bases from J; bases unmatched to any gene: 4. The CDR3 is 17 residues long.

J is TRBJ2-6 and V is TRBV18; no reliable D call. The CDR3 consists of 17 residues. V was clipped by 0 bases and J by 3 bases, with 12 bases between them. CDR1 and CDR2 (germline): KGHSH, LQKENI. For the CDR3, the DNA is TGTGCCAGCTCACCACCGAATTACCTGGGTGGGGCCAACGTCCTGACTTTC. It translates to CASSPPNYLGGANVLTF.

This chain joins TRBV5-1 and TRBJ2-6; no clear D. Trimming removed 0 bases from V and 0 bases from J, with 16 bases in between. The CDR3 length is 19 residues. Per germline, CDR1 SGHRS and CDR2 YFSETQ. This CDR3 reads CASSLVWLSSVSGANVLTF. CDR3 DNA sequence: TGCGCCAGCAGCTTGGTCTGGCTAAGTAGTGTCTCTGGGGCCAACGTCCTGACTTTC.

CDR3: CASSFRGGRSNYGYTF. CDR3 coding DNA: TGTGCCAGCAGTTTCAGGGGAGGCCGATCTAACTATGGCTACACCTTC. This chain joins TRBV28 and TRBJ1-2; D is perhaps TRBD1 (6 bases). The germline gives CDR1 MDHEN, CDR2 SYDVKM. This CDR3 region has 16 residues. V was pared by 3 bases and J by 0 bases, with 14 bases between.

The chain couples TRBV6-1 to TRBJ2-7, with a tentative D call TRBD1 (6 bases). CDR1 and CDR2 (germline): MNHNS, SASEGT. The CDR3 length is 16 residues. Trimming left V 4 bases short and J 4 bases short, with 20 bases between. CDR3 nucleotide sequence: TGTGCCAGCAGTGGCCCGATCCGGGACACACAATACGAGCAGTACTTC. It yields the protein CASSGPIRDTQYEQYF.

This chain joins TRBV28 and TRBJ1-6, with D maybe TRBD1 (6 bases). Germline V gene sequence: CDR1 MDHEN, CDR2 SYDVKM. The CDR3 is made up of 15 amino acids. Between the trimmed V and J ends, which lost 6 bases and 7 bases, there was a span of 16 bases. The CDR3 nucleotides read TGTGCCAGCAGCCCTCCGGATACAGGGAATTCACCCCTCCACTTT. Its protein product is CASSPPDTGNSPLHF.

The CDR3 spells CASSLVGEQYF. CDR3 nucleotide sequence: TGTGCCAGCAGCTTGGTGGGCGAGCAGTACTTC. The rearrangement joins TRBV5-4 to TRBJ2-7, with D unclear. The CDR3 has 11 residues. In germline, CDR1 is SGHNT, CDR2 YYREEE (reference sequence). V was clipped by 0 bases and J by 6 bases, with 4 bases between them.